This T cell receptor (beta chain) was sequenced during a study of response to subunit inactivated influenza vaccine. With respect to this clonotype: Antigen: not known.

TCRdb reanalysed the RT-PCR reads using MiXCR and keeps one entry per CDR3 protein. The table has 500,000 or so distinct CDR3 sequences, approximately 15% seen once; the top ten hold 3% to 3.5%. CDR1 and CDR2 (germline): SGHKS, YYEKEE (reference sequence). V shed 3 bases and J 5 bases; nucleotides not matched to a gene: 10. This CDR3 contains 16 residues. General observations from the study: Only a handful of new T cells, the authors suggested, are recruited with each seasonal influenza vaccination.

The V gene is TRBV5-5, the J gene TRBJ1-2, with 10 bases lining up with TRBD1. This TCR derives from a man aged 50 to 69 who received an inactivated influenza vaccine. Sequences were derived from CD4+ T cells sorted from PBMCs, sampled roughly 24 months after vaccination. The CDR3, as DNA: TGTGCCAGCAGCTACCTCCGGGACAGGGGACTGTATGGCTACACCTTC. Its translation is CASSYLRDRGLYGYTF.